Following are 14 T cell receptor beta chains from one sample sequenced in a study of blood T cell repertoires in COVID-19. Profiling relied on immunoSEQ multiplex PCR, and the TCRdb table lists in-frame clones only, not all of them. Seen here are 90,000 to 130,000 clones, less than 75% observed once, and the top ten hold about 2%. The material sequenced was peripheral blood. These TCRs come from a middle-aged woman with acute or convalescent COVID-19.

This clone was counted a few times. The CDR3 DNA sequence: TGTGCCATCAGCGCCGGGACAGGAGCTACAGATACGCAGTATTTT. It codes for CAISAGTGATDTQYF. V is TRBV10-3 and J is TRBJ2-3; TRBD1 matches at 8 bases. The germline gives CDR1 ENHRY, CDR2 SYGVKD. The V and J ends lost 6 bases and 3 bases, in that order; junction bases with no gene match: 8. This CDR3 spans 15 amino acids.

Note on this clone: One end of the junction varies from germline; a read error may be responsible. The chain couples TRBV7-2 to TRBJ2-7, with 10 positions matching TRBD2. The CDR3 sequence is 16 residues long. Germline-derived CDR1 and CDR2 are SGHTA and FQGNSA. The CDR3 here is CASSLNKVGPSGGQLF. CDR3 nucleotides: TGTGCCAGCAGCTTAAATAAGGTGGGACCTAGCGGGGGCCAACTATTC.

The V and J genes are TRBV7-9 and TRBJ2-3, with 8 nucleotides matching TRBD2. The CDR3 consists of 15 residues. The V gene end was trimmed by 2 bases and the J gene end by 6 bases; junction bases not matched to a gene: 7. The germline V gene encodes CDR1 SEHNR and CDR2 FQNEAQ (reference sequence). In DNA, the CDR3 is TGTGCCAGCAGCTTAACCGGGGGGGCCACTGATACGCAGTATTTT. It is translated as CASSLTGGATDTQYF.

The sample holds one count of this clone. The chain joins TRBV7-9 to TRBJ1-2, with 9 bases that match TRBD1. This CDR3 region has 13 residues. Trimming took 3 bases from V and 6 from J; bases not matched to a gene: 2. Germline CDR1 reads SEHNR; CDR2 reads FQNEAQ (reference sequence). CDR3 in DNA: TGTGCCAGCAGCTTTGGGACAGGGAATGGCTACACCTTC. Translating it yields CASSFGTGNGYTF.

V gene TRBV11-2 combines with J gene TRBJ1-2, with unresolved D. Germline V lookup: CDR1 SGHAT, CDR2 FQNNGV. The V end was cut by 5 bases, the J end by 8 bases, with 9 bases between. This CDR3 region has 11 residues. The CDR3 here is CASSLREGYTF. CDR3 nucleotide sequence: TGTGCCAGCAGCCTAAGAGAAGGCTACACCTTC.

The chain couples TRBV30 to TRBJ2-5; D unresolved. The germline gives CDR1 GTSNPN, CDR2 SVGIG (reference sequence). The CDR3 runs to 13 residues. V was cut by 2 bases and J by 5 bases, with 12 bases left in between. CDR3 sequence: CAWSSTDGETQYF. The CDR3 coding sequence is TGTGCCTGGAGTAGTACAGATGGGGAGACCCAGTACTTC. Together with reference TRBV30 and TRBJ2-5, the CDR3 gives the full variable domain: SQTIHQWPATLVQPVGSPLSLECTVEGTSNPNLYWYRQAAGRGLQLLFYSVGIGQISSEVPQNLSASRPQDRQFILSSKKLLLSDSGFYLCAWSSTDGETQYFGPGTRLLVL.

The V and J genes are TRBV5-1 and TRBJ2-5, with 8 bases lining up with TRBD2. The CDR3 contains 16 residues. V lost 0 bases to trimming and J lost 4 bases; unmatched junction nucleotides: 8. Germline CDR1 SGHRS, CDR2 YFSETQ. CDR3 amino acids: CASSLEGTSGGETQYF. The CDR3 DNA reads TGCGCCAGCAGCTTGGAGGGGACTAGTGGGGGAGAGACCCAGTACTTC.

The chain uses TRBV19 and TRBJ2-1; unclear D gene. CDR1 is LNHDA, CDR2 SQIVND, per germline (reference sequence). This CDR3 region has 15 residues. The V end was cut by 9 bases, the J end by 0 bases, with 15 bases between. The CDR3 nucleotides read TGTGCCAGCACATTGCTAGGCAGCTCCTACAATGAGCAGTTCTTC. Its translation is CASTLLGSSYNEQFF.

In its sample, this clone was seen many times. The genes are TRBV4-1 and TRBJ1-1, with D hard to call. Germline V lookup: CDR1 MGHRA, CDR2 YSYEKL. The CDR3 runs to 12 residues. V lost 0 bases and J 11 bases, leaving 10 bases between the germline ends. In nucleotides, the CDR3 is TGCGCCAGCAGCCAAGATACCCACCGGGCTTTCTTT. Translated: CASSQDTHRAFF.

V and J are TRBV3-1 (or the pseudogene TRBV3-2) and TRBJ1-6; tentative D call: TRBD1 (5 bases). The V and J ends lost 3 bases and 5 bases respectively, with 8 bases between them. Germline lookup yields CDR1 LGHDT and CDR2 YNNKEL (reference sequence). The CDR3 runs 14 residues. CDR3 protein: CASSHKTDNSPLHF. CDR3 nucleotide sequence: TGTGCCAGCAGCCACAAGACAGATAATTCACCCCTCCACTTT.

The chain is built from TRBV5-5 and TRBJ1-6; tentatively, D is TRBD1 (6 bases). The CDR3 loop spans 16 amino acids. V was pared by 3 bases and J by 8 bases, with 18 bases between. Germline lookup yields CDR1 SGHKS and CDR2 YYEKEE (reference sequence). CDR3 in amino acids: CASSSLWVGADSPLHF. CDR3 DNA sequence: TGTGCCAGCAGCTCCCTATGGGTGGGGGCGGATTCACCCCTCCACTTT. Full variable domain (rest looked up from reference TRBV5-5 and TRBJ1-6): DAGVTQSPTHLIKTRGQQVTLRCSPISGHKSVSWYQQVLGQGPQFIFQYYEKEERGRGNFPDRFSARQFPNYSSELNVNALLLGDSALYLCASSSLWVGADSPLHFGNGTRLTVT.

This chain connects TRBV7-2 to TRBJ2-2, with a tentative D call TRBD1 (5 bases). Germline lookup yields CDR1 SGHTA and CDR2 FQGNSA. This CDR3 is built from 13 residues. Trimming left V 6 bases short and J 4 bases short, with 9 bases between. CDR3 protein: CASSPQVTGELFF. The CDR3 DNA sequence: TGTGCCAGCAGTCCACAGGTCACCGGGGAGCTGTTTTTT.

The rearrangement joins TRBV19 to TRBJ1-1; D remains unclear. Germline loops: CDR1 LNHDA, CDR2 SQIVND (reference sequence). The CDR3 extends over 16 amino acids. The V gene lost 2 bases and the J gene lost 0 bases, with 13 bases spanning the gap. CDR3 sequence: CASSIKPSVMNTEAFF. DNA of the CDR3: TGTGCCAGTAGTATAAAACCGAGTGTAATGAACACTGAAGCTTTCTTT.

The chain joins TRBV5-4 to TRBJ2-7, with 8 positions matching TRBD1. Germline trimming cut 0 bases from V and 3 bases from J; bases unmatched to any gene: 5. The CDR3 covers 15 residues. CDR1 and CDR2 from the germline V gene are SGHNT and YYREEE (reference sequence). CDR3 DNA: TGTGCCAGCAGCTTGGATCTGGGACAGGACTACGAGCAGTACTTC. Translation gives CASSLDLGQDYEQYF.